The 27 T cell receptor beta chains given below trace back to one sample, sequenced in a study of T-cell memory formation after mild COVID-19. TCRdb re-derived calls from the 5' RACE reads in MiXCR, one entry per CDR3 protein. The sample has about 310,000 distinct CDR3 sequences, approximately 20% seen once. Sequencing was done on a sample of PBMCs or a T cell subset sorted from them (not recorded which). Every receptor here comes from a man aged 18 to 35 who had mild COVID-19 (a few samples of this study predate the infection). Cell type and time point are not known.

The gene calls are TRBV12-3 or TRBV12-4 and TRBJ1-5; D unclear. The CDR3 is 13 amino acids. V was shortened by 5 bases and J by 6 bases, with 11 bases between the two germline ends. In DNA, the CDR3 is TGTGCCAGCAGTCCCGAGGTTGGTCAGCCCCAGCATTTT. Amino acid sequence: CASSPEVGQPQHF.

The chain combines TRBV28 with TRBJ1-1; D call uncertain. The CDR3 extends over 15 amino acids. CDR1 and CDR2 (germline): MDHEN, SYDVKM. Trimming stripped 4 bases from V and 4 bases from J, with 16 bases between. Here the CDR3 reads CASSSAVGGGTEAFF. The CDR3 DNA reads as TGTGCCAGCAGTTCAGCCGTCGGTGGCGGCACTGAAGCTTTCTTT. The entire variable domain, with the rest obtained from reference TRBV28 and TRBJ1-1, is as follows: DVKVTQSSRYLVKRTGEKVFLECVQDMDHENMFWYRQDPGLGLRLIYFSYDVKMKEKGDIPEGYSVSREKKERFSLILESASTNQTSMYLCASSSAVGGGTEAFFGQGTRLTVV.

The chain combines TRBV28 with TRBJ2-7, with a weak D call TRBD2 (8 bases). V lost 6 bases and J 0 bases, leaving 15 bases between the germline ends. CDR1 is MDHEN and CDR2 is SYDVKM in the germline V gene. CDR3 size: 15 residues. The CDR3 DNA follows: TGTGCCAGCAGGTCGGGGGGGACAGCCTCCTACGAGCAGTACTTC. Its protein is CASRSGGTASYEQYF.

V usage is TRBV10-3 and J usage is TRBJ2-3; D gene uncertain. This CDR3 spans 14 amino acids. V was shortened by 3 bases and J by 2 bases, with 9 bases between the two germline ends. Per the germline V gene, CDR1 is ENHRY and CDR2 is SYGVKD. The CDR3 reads CAISDSGLTDTQYF. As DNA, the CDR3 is TGTGCCATCAGTGATAGTGGCCTCACAGATACGCAGTATTTT.

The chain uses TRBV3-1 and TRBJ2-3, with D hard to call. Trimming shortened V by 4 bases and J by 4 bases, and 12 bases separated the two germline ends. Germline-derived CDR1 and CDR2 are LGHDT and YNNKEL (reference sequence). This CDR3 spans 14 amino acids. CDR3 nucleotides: TGTGCCAGCAGCCTGGGTGTGCAGGCAGATACGCAGTATTTT. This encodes CASSLGVQADTQYF.

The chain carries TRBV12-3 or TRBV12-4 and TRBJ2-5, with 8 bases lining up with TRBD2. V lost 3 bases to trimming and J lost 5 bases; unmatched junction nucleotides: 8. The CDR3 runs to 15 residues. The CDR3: CASSLESGGSETQYF. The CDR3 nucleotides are TGTGCCAGCAGTTTGGAAAGCGGGGGATCGGAGACCCAGTACTTC.

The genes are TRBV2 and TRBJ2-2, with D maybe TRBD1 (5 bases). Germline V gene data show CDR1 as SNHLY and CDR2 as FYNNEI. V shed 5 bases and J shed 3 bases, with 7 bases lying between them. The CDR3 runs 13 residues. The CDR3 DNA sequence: TGTGCCAGCAGTAGACAGTACACCGGGGAGCTGTTTTTT. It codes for CASSRQYTGELFF. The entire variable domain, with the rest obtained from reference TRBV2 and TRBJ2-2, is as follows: EPEVTQTPSHQVTQMGQEVILRCVPISNHLYFYWYRQILGQKVEFLVSFYNNEISEKSEIFDDQFSVERPDGSNFTLKIRSTKLEDSAMYFCASSRQYTGELFFGEGSRLTVL.

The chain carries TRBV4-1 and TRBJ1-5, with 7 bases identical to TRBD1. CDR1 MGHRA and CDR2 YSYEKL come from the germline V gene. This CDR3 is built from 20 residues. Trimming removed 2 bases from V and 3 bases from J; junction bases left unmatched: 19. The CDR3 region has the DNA TGCGCCAGCAGCCAACGATTCAGGGGGAATCAGGCAGCCCTCAATCAGCCCCAGCATTTT. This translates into CASSQRFRGNQAALNQPQHF.

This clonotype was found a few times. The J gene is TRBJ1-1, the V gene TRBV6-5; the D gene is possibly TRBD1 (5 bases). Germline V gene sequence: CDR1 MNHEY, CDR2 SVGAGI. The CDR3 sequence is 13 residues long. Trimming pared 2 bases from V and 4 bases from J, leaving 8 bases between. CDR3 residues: CASSYGGGTEAFF. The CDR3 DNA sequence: TGTGCCAGCAGTTACGGTGGGGGCACTGAAGCTTTCTTT.

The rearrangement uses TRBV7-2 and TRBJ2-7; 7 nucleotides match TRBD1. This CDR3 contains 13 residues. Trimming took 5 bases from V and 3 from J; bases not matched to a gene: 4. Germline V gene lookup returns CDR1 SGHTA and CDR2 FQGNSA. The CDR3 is CASSPDRYYEQYF. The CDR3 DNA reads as TGTGCCAGCAGCCCGGACAGGTACTACGAGCAGTACTTC.

CDR3 DNA sequence: TGTGCCAGCAAGGTCTCAGGGCGCCACGAGCAGTACTTC. Protein: CASKVSGRHEQYF. V gene TRBV6-2 or TRBV6-3 combines with J gene TRBJ2-7, with a possible D match to TRBD1 (5 bases). V shed 7 bases and J shed 5 bases, with 15 bases lying between them. Per the germline V gene, CDR1 is MNHEY and CDR2 is SVGEGT. The CDR3 has 13 residues.

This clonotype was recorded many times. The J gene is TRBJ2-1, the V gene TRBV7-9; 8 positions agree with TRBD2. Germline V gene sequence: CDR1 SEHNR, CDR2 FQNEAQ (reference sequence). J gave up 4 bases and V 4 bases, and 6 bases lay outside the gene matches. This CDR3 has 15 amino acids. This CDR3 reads CASSSIAGHYNEQFF. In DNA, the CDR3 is TGTGCCAGCAGCTCGATAGCGGGGCATTACAATGAGCAGTTCTTC.

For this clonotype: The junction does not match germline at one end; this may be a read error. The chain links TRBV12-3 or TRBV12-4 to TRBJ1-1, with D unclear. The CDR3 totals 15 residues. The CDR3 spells CDSSWFVASNTEAFF. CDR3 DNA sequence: TGTGACAGCAGTTGGTTCGTCGCCAGCAACACTGAAGCTTTCTTT.

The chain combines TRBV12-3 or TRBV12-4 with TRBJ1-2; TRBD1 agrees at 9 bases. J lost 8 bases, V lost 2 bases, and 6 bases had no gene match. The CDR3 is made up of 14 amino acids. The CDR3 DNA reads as TGTGCCAGCAGTTTATGGACAGGGGATGCCGGCTACACCTTC. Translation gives CASSLWTGDAGYTF.

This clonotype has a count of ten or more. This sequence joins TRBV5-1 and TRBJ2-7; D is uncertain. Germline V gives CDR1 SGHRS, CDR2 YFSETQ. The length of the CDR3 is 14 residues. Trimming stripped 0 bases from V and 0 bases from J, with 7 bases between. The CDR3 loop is CASSLEPASYEQYV. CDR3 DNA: TGCGCCAGCAGCTTGGAACCAGCCTCCTACGAGCAGTACGTC.

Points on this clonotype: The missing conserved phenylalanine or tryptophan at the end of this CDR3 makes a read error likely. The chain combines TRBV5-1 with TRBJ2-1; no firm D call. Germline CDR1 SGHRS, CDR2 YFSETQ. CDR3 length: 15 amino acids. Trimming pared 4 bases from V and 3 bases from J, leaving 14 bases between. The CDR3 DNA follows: TGCGCCAGCAGCCCGGACGGACCGAGCTACAATGAGCAGTTCTTA. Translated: CASSPDGPSYNEQFL.

The DNA of the CDR3 is TGTGCCAGCAGCATTCTCGGGACTAGCGGGGGAGGGGAGACCCAGTACTTC. This translates into CASSILGTSGGGETQYF. The genes are TRBV7-2 and TRBJ2-5; 14 bases fit TRBD2. The CDR3 sequence is 17 residues long. V shed 5 bases and J 5 bases; nucleotides not matched to a gene: 10. Looked up from germline, CDR1 is SGHTA and CDR2 is FQGNSA.

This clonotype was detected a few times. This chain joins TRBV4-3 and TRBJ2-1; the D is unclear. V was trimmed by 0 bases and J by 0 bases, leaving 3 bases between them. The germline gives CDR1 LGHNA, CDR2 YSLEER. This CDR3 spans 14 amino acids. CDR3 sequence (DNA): TGCGCCAGCAGCCAAGAAAGCTCCTACAATGAGCAGTTCTTC. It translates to CASSQESSYNEQFF.

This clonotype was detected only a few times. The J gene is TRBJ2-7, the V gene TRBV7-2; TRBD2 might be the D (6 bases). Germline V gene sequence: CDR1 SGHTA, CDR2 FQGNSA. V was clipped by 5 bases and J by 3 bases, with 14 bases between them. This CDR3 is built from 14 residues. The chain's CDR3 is CASSPEGGSYEQYF. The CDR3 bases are TGTGCCAGCAGCCCGGAGGGTGGCAGCTACGAGCAGTACTTC.

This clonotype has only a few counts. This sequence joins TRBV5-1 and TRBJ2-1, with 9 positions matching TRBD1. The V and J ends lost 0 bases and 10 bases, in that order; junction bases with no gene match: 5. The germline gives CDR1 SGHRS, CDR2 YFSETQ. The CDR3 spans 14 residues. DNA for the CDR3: TGCGCCAGCAGCTTGGTAGGGACAGGGAGGGAGCAGTTCTTC. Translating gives CASSLVGTGREQFF.

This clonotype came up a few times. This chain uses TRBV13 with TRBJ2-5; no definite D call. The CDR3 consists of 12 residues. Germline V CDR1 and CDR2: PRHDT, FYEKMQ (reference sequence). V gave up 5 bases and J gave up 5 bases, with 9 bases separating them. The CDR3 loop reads CASSRLDETQYF. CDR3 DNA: TGTGCCAGCAGCCGCTTGGATGAGACCCAGTACTTC. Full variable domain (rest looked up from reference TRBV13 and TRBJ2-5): AAGVIQSPRHLIKEKRETATLKCYPIPRHDTVYWYQQGPGQDPQFLISFYEKMQSDKGSIPDRFSAQQFSDYHSELNMSSLELGDSALYFCASSRLDETQYFGPGTRLLVL.

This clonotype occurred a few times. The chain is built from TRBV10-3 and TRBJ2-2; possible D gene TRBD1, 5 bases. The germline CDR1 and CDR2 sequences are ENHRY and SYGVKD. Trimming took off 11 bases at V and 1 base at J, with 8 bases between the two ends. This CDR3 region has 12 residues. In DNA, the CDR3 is TGTGCCGGGGCAGGGAACACCGGGGAGCTGTTTTTT. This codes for CAGAGNTGELFF.

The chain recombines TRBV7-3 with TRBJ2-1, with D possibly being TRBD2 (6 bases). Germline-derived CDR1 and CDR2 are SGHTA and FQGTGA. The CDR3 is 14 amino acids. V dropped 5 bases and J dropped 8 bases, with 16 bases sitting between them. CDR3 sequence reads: CASSRFEGLYEQFF. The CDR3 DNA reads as TGTGCCAGCAGCCGATTCGAAGGACTATATGAGCAGTTCTTC.

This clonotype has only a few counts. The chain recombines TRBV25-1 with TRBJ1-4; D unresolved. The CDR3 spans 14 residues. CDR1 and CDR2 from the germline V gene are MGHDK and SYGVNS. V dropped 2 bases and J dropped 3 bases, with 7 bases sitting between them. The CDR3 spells CASSEKQPNEKLFF. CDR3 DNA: TGTGCCAGCAGTGAAAAGCAACCTAATGAAAAACTGTTTTTT.

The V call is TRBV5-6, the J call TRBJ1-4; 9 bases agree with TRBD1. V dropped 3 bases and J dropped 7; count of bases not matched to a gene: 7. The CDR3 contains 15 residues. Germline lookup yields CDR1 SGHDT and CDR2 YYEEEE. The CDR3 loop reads CASSSPGTGSEKLFF. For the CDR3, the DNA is TGTGCCAGCAGCTCACCCGGGACAGGGTCTGAAAAACTGTTTTTT.

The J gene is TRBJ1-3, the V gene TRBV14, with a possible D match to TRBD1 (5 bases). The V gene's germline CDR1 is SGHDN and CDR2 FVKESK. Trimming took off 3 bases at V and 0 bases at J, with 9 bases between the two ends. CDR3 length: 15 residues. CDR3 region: CASSQGTFSGNTIYF. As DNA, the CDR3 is TGTGCCAGCAGCCAGGGGACCTTCTCTGGAAACACCATATATTTT.

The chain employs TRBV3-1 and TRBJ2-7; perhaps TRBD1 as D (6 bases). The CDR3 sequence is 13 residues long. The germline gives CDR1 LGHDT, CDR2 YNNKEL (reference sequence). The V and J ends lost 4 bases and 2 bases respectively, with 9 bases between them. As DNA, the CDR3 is TGTGCCAGCAGCCGAGGACAGACCTACGAGCAGTACGTC. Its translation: CASSRGQTYEQYV.